The 11 T cell receptor beta chains given below trace back to one sample, sequenced in a study of radiation and T cells in renal cell carcinoma (dated by TCRdb to 2018 to 2021). Library generation was performed with the immunoSEQ multiplex PCR assay. TCRdb holds this immuneACCESS table with in-frame rearrangements only. Some clones are missing; in checked studies, unresolved V genes explain under half, and the rest has no known cause. Counted in this sample were just over 95,000 clones; around 84% of them appeared once. The top ten hold more than 7% of the sample. The sample's time point label is to be understood as: blood 4 weeks post-SBRT, at nephrectomy. The sample's treatment or condition label, in plain terms: 15 Gy SBRT to primary tumor, nephrectomy 4 weeks later. The sequencing used blood, collected from a patient whose treatment included radiotherapy and nephrectomy. The source of these receptors is a man between 60 and 75 years old with renal cell carcinoma.

The chain carries TRBV9 and TRBJ1-6; no clear D gene. The CDR3 is 13 residues long. Per the germline V gene, CDR1 is SGDLS and CDR2 is YYNGEE. Deletions cut 0 bases from V and 9 bases from J, with 7 bases between. Written as DNA, the CDR3 is TGTGCCAGCAGCGTAGAGACGAGTTCACCCCTCCACTTT. Amino acid sequence: CASSVETSSPLHF.

This chain connects TRBV18 to TRBJ1-3, with a possible D match to TRBD1 (5 bases). The V and J ends lost 5 bases and 0 bases respectively, with 8 bases between them. Germline lookup yields CDR1 KGHSH and CDR2 LQKENI. This CDR3 comprises 14 residues. DNA of the CDR3: TGTGCCAGCTCAAGTGGGACCTCTGGAAACACCATATATTTT. Translation gives CASSSGTSGNTIYF.

The J gene is TRBJ1-2, the V gene TRBV5-1; maybe TRBD1 (5 bases). CDR3 length: 14 residues. The germline V and J ends were trimmed by 0 bases and 4 bases, with 10 bases remaining between them. Per germline, CDR1 SGHRS and CDR2 YFSETQ. The CDR3 nucleotides read TGCGCCAGCAGCTTGGGACAGTTGGGCTATGGCTACACCTTC. Encoded protein: CASSLGQLGYGYTF.

There are a few counts of this clone. This rearrangement joins TRBV6-5 to TRBJ2-1; 11 positions agree with TRBD2. The V gene's germline CDR1 is MNHEY and CDR2 SVGAGI. The CDR3 sequence is 15 residues long. The trim removed 2 bases at V and 11 bases at J, leaving 8 bases unmatched. CDR3 nucleotides: TGTGCCAGCAGTTACGAGGTAGCGGGAGGGCCTCAGCAGTTCTTC. Its protein product is CASSYEVAGGPQQFF.

For the CDR3, the DNA is TGTGCCAGTACCCGAAGACCCCCGGGACAGGGGGCCTACGAGCAGTACTTC. Its protein product is CASTRRPPGQGAYEQYF. The gene calls are TRBV19 and TRBJ2-7, with 11 positions matching TRBD1. The length of the CDR3 is 17 residues. After removal of 7 bases from V and 2 bases from J, the junction contained 13 bases not matched to a gene. The germline gives CDR1 LNHDA, CDR2 SQIVND (reference sequence).

The rearrangement uses TRBV19 and TRBJ1-1, with D uncertain. The V end was cut by 7 bases, the J end by 5 bases, with 20 bases between. CDR3 length: 15 residues. In germline, CDR1 is LNHDA, CDR2 SQIVND (reference sequence). For the CDR3, the DNA is TGTGCCAGTACCACTACATGGGGATCGGGTACTGAAGCTTTCTTT. It specifies CASTTTWGSGTEAFF. Full variable domain (outside the CDR3, taken from reference TRBV19 and TRBJ1-1): DGGITQSPKYLFRKEGQNVTLSCEQNLNHDAMYWYRQDPGQGLRLIYYSQIVNDFQKGDIAEGYSVSREKKESFPLTVTSAQKNPTAFYLCASTTTWGSGTEAFFGQGTRLTVV.

This clone was seen a single time. This chain joins TRBV28 and TRBJ1-5, with D tentatively TRBD1 (5 bases). The germline V and J ends were trimmed by 5 bases and 12 bases, with 17 bases remaining between them. The germline V gene has CDR1 MDHEN and CDR2 SYDVKM. This CDR3 has 13 residues. The CDR3 reads CASSQPHGGGQHF. The CDR3, as DNA: TGTGCCAGCAGTCAACCTCACGGGGGAGGCCAGCATTTT.

The chain is built from TRBV5-6 and TRBJ2-1; 8 positions match TRBD2. The J segment lost 8 bases and the V segment lost 0 bases, leaving 4 bases of the junction unmatched. The length of the CDR3 is 14 residues. From germline, CDR1 is SGHDT and CDR2 YYEEEE. CDR3 residues: CASSLGTSIYEQFF. DNA for the CDR3: TGTGCCAGCAGCTTGGGGACTAGCATCTATGAGCAGTTCTTC.

This chain links TRBV19 with TRBJ2-5; possible D gene TRBD2, 5 bases. The V gene's germline CDR1 is LNHDA and CDR2 SQIVND (reference sequence). Between the trimmed V and J ends, which lost 7 bases and 3 bases, there was a span of 12 bases. The CDR3 runs 13 residues. The CDR3 DNA reads TGTGCCAGTAAGCGGAATAGCGAAGAGACCCAGTACTTC. It encodes CASKRNSEETQYF.

This clone was counted a single time. This chain links TRBV28 with TRBJ1-1; D call uncertain. V shed 4 bases and J shed 6 bases, with 12 bases lying between them. The germline CDR1 and CDR2 sequences are MDHEN and SYDVKM. CDR3 length equals 13 residues. The CDR3 DNA sequence: TGTGCCAGCAGTTCACCGTTCGGGGCTGAAGCTTTCTTT. Protein: CASSSPFGAEAFF.

The chain carries TRBV11-2 and TRBJ1-4; D not certain. Trimming removed 4 bases from V and 6 bases from J, with 15 bases in between. This CDR3 region has 15 residues. Germline loops: CDR1 SGHAT, CDR2 FQNNGV. CDR3 DNA sequence: TGTGCCAGCAGCTCCGGACCCCTTAGAGATGAAAAACTGTTTTTT. It is translated as CASSSGPLRDEKLFF.